Shown below are 15 T cell receptor beta chains from a single sample sequenced in a study of regulatory T cells in long-lasting Graves disease. Described time point: newly diagnosed GD, antithyroid drugs for less than 3 months. The TCR library was made from RNA that had been extracted from PBMCs in TRIzol. Libraries of TCR beta came from iRepertoire HTBI primers plus Arm-PCR of CDR3 regions. TCRdb re-called the multiplex PCR reads through MiXCR, storing one row per CDR3 protein. The sample yields 500,000 or so distinct CDR3 sequences, approximately 14% seen once. The data also belong to a second study, concerning T cells in Graves' hyperthyroidism and ophthalmopathy.

The sample consisted of peripheral blood mononuclear cells (PBMCs), taken at new diagnosis, from a patient treated with antithyroid drugs. Receptors were obtained from a woman in her forties or fifties with Graves disease.

The chain joins TRBV30 to TRBJ2-1; D remains unclear. From germline, CDR1 is GTSNPN and CDR2 SVGIG (reference sequence). Trimming cost V 0 bases and J 4 bases, with 13 bases left between them. The CDR3 length is 15 residues. CDR3 in amino acids: CAWSVQTMRYNEQFF. For the CDR3, the DNA is TGTGCCTGGAGTGTACAGACAATGCGTTACAATGAGCAGTTCTTC.

As for this clonotype: Here the CDR3 omits its conserved ending phenylalanine or tryptophan, so a read error is the likely source. The gene calls are TRBV30 and TRBJ1-3; unclear D gene. The CDR3 covers 12 residues. Germline V CDR1 and CDR2: GTSNPN, SVGIG (reference sequence). The CDR3 DNA reads as TGTGTCTGTGGGGTCTCTGGAAACACCATATATTCT. It translates to CVCGVSGNTIYS.

This clonotype was counted at least ten times. The gene calls are TRBV20-1 and TRBJ1-4; D not resolved. The CDR3 extends over 13 amino acids. V shed 6 bases and J shed 4 bases, with 12 bases lying between them. Germline values: CDR1 DFQATT, CDR2 SNEGSKA (reference sequence). The CDR3 here is CSAIGFSNEKLFF. The CDR3 DNA follows: TGCAGTGCCATAGGGTTCAGTAATGAAAAACTGTTTTTT.

This clonotype has ten or more counts. The V gene is TRBV12-3 or TRBV12-4, the J gene TRBJ2-3; either TRBD1 or TRBD2 may supply D (5 bases each). CDR3 size: 14 residues. Trimming stripped 6 bases from V and 3 bases from J, with 13 bases between. CDR3 protein: CASSPGIATDTQYF. In DNA, the CDR3 is TGTGCCAGCAGCCCAGGGATAGCGACAGATACGCAGTATTTT.

This clonotype was found many times. The rearrangement uses TRBV13 and TRBJ1-5; D is unresolved. Trimming took off 0 bases at V and 2 bases at J, with 8 bases between the two ends. The CDR3 is 15 residues long. Germline CDR1 and CDR2: PRHDT and FYEKMQ (reference sequence). In DNA, the CDR3 is TGTGCCAGCAGCTTAGGTCAACTGCGCAATCAGCCCCAGCATTTT. Its protein is CASSLGQLRNQPQHF.

This chain links TRBV12-3 or TRBV12-4 with TRBJ2-5, with 14 bases matching TRBD2. The end of the DNA fits TRBJ2-1 better, so the J call may be wrong. The CDR3 spans 20 residues. The CDR3 DNA sequence: TGTGCCAGCAGTTTTCGTCGGGGACTAGCGGGAGAGGGACTCCACAATGAGCAGTTCTTC. It codes for CASSFRRGLAGEGLHNEQFF.

The chain joins TRBV6-1 to TRBJ1-2; TRBD1 agrees at 7 bases. CDR1 and CDR2 from the germline V gene are MNHNS and SASEGT. J gave up 7 bases and V 6 bases, and 11 bases lay outside the gene matches. This CDR3 comprises 14 residues. This CDR3 is CASSRNRDSFGYTF. CDR3 in DNA: TGTGCCAGCAGCCGCAACCGGGACAGTTTTGGCTACACCTTC.

The gene calls are TRBV19 and TRBJ2-7; 10 positions match TRBD2. Germline lookup yields CDR1 LNHDA and CDR2 SQIVND (reference sequence). The CDR3 consists of 17 residues. J was trimmed by 2 bases and V by 3 bases; bases with no gene match: 10. The CDR3 DNA follows: TGTGCCAGTAGTATCCCCGCAAGGACTAGCGGTACCTACGAGCAGTACTTC. It specifies CASSIPARTSGTYEQYF.

A few counts support this clonotype. The J gene is TRBJ1-4, the V gene TRBV3-1, with TRBD1 identical over 7 bases. V lost 0 bases to trimming and J lost 0 bases; unmatched junction nucleotides: 7. Germline V gives CDR1 LGHDT, CDR2 YNNKEL (reference sequence). This CDR3 region has 18 residues. CDR3 nucleotides: TGTGCCAGCAGCCAAGACCGGGGACAGACTGCAACTAATGAAAAACTGTTTTTT. Amino acid sequence: CASSQDRGQTATNEKLFF.

Ten or more counts support this clonotype. The rearrangement links TRBV28 to TRBJ2-1, with TRBD2 matching 13 bases. V was pared by 4 bases and J by 5 bases, with 5 bases of the junction left unmatched. The length of the CDR3 is 16 residues. The V gene's germline CDR1 is MDHEN and CDR2 SYDVKM. CDR3 DNA sequence: TGTGCCAGCAGTTCGGGACTAGCGGGACGGGACAATGAGCAGTTCTTC. Protein product: CASSSGLAGRDNEQFF.

This clonotype came up many times. The CDR3 coding sequence is TGCAGCGTTGAAACTACAGACAGCAGCTCCTACAATGAGCAGTTCTTC. Protein product: CSVETTDSSSYNEQFF. The rearrangement joins TRBV29-1 to TRBJ2-1; D may be TRBD1 (5 bases). The CDR3 is 16 residues long. Trimming stripped 2 bases from V and 0 bases from J, with 14 bases between. The germline gives CDR1 SQVTM, CDR2 ANQGSEA.

The chain links TRBV7-3 to TRBJ1-5, with D possibly TRBD1 on 5 matching bases. The length of the CDR3 is 15 residues. Deletions cut 4 bases from V and 4 bases from J, with 14 bases between. Looked up from germline, CDR1 is SGHTA and CDR2 is FQGTGA. The CDR3: CASSYEMGPNQPQHF. The CDR3 nucleotides read TGTGCCAGCAGCTACGAAATGGGACCAAATCAGCCCCAGCATTTT.

This chain uses TRBV27 with TRBJ2-1, with D perhaps TRBD1 or TRBD2 (5 bases each). CDR1 is MNHEY and CDR2 is SMNVEV in the germline V gene (reference sequence). The ends were cut back, 8 bases at V and 8 bases at J, with 16 bases in the middle. There are 13 residues in the CDR3. The CDR3 sequence is CASGTGPRYEQFF. As DNA, the CDR3 is TGTGCCAGCGGGACCGGACCAAGATATGAGCAGTTCTTC.

The chain uses TRBV5-6 and TRBJ1-5; 9 bases match TRBD1. The V gene end was trimmed by 0 bases and the J gene end by 5 bases; junction bases not matched to a gene: 6. In germline, CDR1 is SGHDT, CDR2 YYEEEE. This CDR3 contains 16 residues. The CDR3 sequence is CASSLAGQGSHQPQHF. In nucleotides, the CDR3 is TGTGCCAGCAGCTTGGCGGGACAGGGCTCGCATCAGCCCCAGCATTTT. The complete variable domain, with remaining parts taken from reference TRBV5-6 and TRBJ1-5, reads DAGVTQSPTHLIKTRGQQVTLRCSPKSGHDTVSWYQQALGQGPQFIFQYYEEEERQRGNFPDRFSGHQFPNYSSELNVNALLLGDSALYLCASSLAGQGSHQPQHFGDGTRLSIL.

This clonotype was counted many times. The chain couples TRBV2 to TRBJ1-3; D remains ambiguous. Trimming removed 5 bases at V and 2 bases at J, with 7 bases between. Germline V gives CDR1 SNHLY, CDR2 FYNNEI. The CDR3 totals 13 residues. CDR3 nucleotides: TGTGCCAGCAGTTCGACCCCTGGAAACACCATATATTTT. It codes for CASSSTPGNTIYF.